In its sample, the clone carrying this TCR beta chain was seen once. The repertoire was sequenced with immunoSEQ multiplex PCR; TCRdb's copy has only in-frame clones and lacks some. Among about 100,000 clones, more than 85% were seen once, and the ten largest hold about 1.9%. The data originate from a study of blood T cell repertoires in COVID-19. Study-wide context: Spain, Italy and the United States supplied samples that represented acute and convalescent COVID-19.

Looked up from germline, CDR1 is MNHEY and CDR2 is SVGAGI. The V end lost 6 bases, the J end lost 4 bases, and 19 bases lay between the germline ends. This CDR3 comprises 15 residues. Material for sequencing was peripheral blood. This clonotype was sampled from a man aged 50 or older with active COVID-19. The chain has TRBV6-5 and TRBJ2-7; maybe TRBD1 (6 bases). For the CDR3, the DNA is TGTGCCAGCAGCCGCACACAGGGTTTGTATTACGAGCAGTACTTC. Amino acid sequence: CASSRTQGLYYEQYF.